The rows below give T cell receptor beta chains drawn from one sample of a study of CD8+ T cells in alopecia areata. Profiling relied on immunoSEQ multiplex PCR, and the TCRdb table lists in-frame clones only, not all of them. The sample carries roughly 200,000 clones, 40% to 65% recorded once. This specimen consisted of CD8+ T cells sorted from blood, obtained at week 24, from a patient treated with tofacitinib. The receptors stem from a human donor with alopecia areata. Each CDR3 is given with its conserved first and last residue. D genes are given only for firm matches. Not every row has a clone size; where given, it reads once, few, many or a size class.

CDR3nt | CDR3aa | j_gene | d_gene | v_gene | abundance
TGTGCCAGCAGCCCGGGACAGGGGAACACTGAAGCTTTCTTT | CASSPGQGNTEAFF | TRBJ1-1 | TRBD1 | TRBV6-5 | NA
TGTGCCAGTAGTCTGTCTGGGGGCAACAATGAGCAGTTCTTC | CASSLSGGNNEQFF | TRBJ2-1 | NA | TRBV19 | few
TGCGCCAGCAGCTTGGGACAAACCGAGACCCAGTACTTC | CASSLGQTETQYF | TRBJ2-5 | NA | TRBV5-1 | NA
TGTGCCTGGAGTGTGGGACTTAGCGGTGAAGCTTTCTTT | CAWSVGLSGEAFF | TRBJ1-1 | NA | TRBV30 | NA
TGTGCCTGGAGTGCGGGGAACGAGCAGTACTTC | CAWSAGNEQYF | TRBJ2-7 | NA | TRBV30 | NA
TGCGCCAGCAGTGTCAGACTGGGGGGGAACGAGCAGTACTTC | CASSVRLGGNEQYF | TRBJ2-7 | TRBD2 | TRBV10-2 | NA
TGTGCCAGCGGGCTCAGCGGGGTTCAGACCCAGTACTTC | CASGLSGVQTQYF | TRBJ2-5 | TRBD2 | TRBV6-5 | NA
TGTGCCTGGAGTGTTATTCTGAGGGAGCAGTTCTTC | CAWSVILREQFF | TRBJ2-1 | NA | TRBV30 | few
TGTGCCAGCAGCCAAGATCGGGACTACCGCACAGATACGCAGTATTTT | CASSQDRDYRTDTQYF | TRBJ2-3 | TRBD2 | TRBV14 | few
TGCGCCAGCAGCCAATCTCCCAGGGGCCTCAGCACAGATACGCAGTATTTT | CASSQSPRGLSTDTQYF | TRBJ2-3 | NA | TRBV4-3 | NA
TGTGCCAGCAGTTTATCGGGGGCGCGAACTGAAGCTTTCTTT | CASSLSGARTEAFF | TRBJ1-1 | NA | TRBV27 | NA
TGTGCCAGCAACTTGGGTACCTACCAAGAGACCCAGTACTTC | CASNLGTYQETQYF | TRBJ2-5 | NA | TRBV5-6 | NA
TGTGCCAGCAGCTTCGGGGACAATGAGCAGTTCTTC | CASSFGDNEQFF | TRBJ2-1 | NA | TRBV7-9 | NA
TGTGCCAGCAGTAGGGACAGCGCCTACGAGCAGTACTTC | CASSRDSAYEQYF | TRBJ2-7 | TRBD1 | TRBV11-2 | NA
TGTGCCAGTTCGGATGCCATTGGAAACACCATATATTTT | CASSDAIGNTIYF | TRBJ1-3 | NA | TRBV13 | few
TGTGCCAGCAGCCGAGGGGCACTACCGCACAATGAGCAGTTCTTC | CASSRGALPHNEQFF | TRBJ2-1 | NA | TRBV11-2 | NA
TGCGCCAGCAGCCTCGGCGGGGTGGGGAATGAGCAGTTCTTC | CASSLGGVGNEQFF | TRBJ2-1 | NA | TRBV4-3 | few
TGCGCCAGCAGAACCGGGACTAGCGGATACAATGAGCAGTTCTTC | CASRTGTSGYNEQFF | TRBJ2-1 | TRBD2 | TRBV10-2 | NA
TGTGCCAGCAGTCAAGAAGCGGGGCGCCAAGAGACCCAGTACTTC | CASSQEAGRQETQYF | TRBJ2-5 | TRBD2 | TRBV27 | NA
TGTGCCAGCAGTTTCCGGGGGACGAGCAATCAGCCCCAGCATTTT | CASSFRGTSNQPQHF | TRBJ1-5 | NA | TRBV2 | NA
TGTGCCAGCATGCGGGAGGGATCCCTACACGAGCAGTACTTC | CASMREGSLHEQYF | TRBJ2-7 | TRBD2 | TRBV5-6 | NA
TGTGCCAGCAGCCAATATGGGACGGGAAATGAGCAGTTCTTC | CASSQYGTGNEQFF | TRBJ2-1 | NA | TRBV14 | large
TGTGCCTGCCACGGGAGTGGGGCGACCGGGGAGCTGTTTTTT | CACHGSGATGELFF | TRBJ2-2 | NA | TRBV30 | few
TGTGCCAGCAGCGTGAGTCCCAGCGGGAACACCGGGGAGCTGTTTTTT | CASSVSPSGNTGELFF | TRBJ2-2 | NA | TRBV9 | once
TGTGCCTGGGGGGACACTATATCCTACGAGCAGTACTTC | CAWGDTISYEQYF | TRBJ2-7 | NA | TRBV30 | NA